This T cell receptor beta chain comes out of a study of siplizumab effects on memory and regulatory T cells (dated by TCRdb to between 2019 and 2020). In terms of the full investigation: The effect of the anti-CD2 antibody siplizumab on alloreactive T-cell subsets was examined in allogeneic mixed lymphocyte reactions constructed from human PBMCs.

Sorted unstimulated T cells, along with proliferating T cells recovered from mixed lymphocyte reactions, underwent TCRbeta CDR3 sequencing. Fresh whole blood from roughly ten HLA-typed healthy donors was used to isolate PBMCs. For this clone: No antigen is known for it. Per-base quality was not reported, and no clone a single base away is much larger than it.

Beyond this particular receptor, the publication reports: The suppressive function of proliferating Tregs from siplizumab cultures was not functionally confirmed. Of the alloreactive CD4+ clones that could be mapped, the Treg-derived share averaged roughly 69% with siplizumab compared with approximately 25% in control reactions. Unstimulated naive T cells appeared to be more diverse than memory T cells, and naive cells seemed to make a substantial contribution to the alloresponse. Sequences below about 10^-5 frequency were poorly captured, so only a minor fraction of alloreactive clones could be mapped to unstimulated subsets. About 75-97% of proliferating CD4+ or CD8+ clones could not be given a naive or memory phenotype. Siplizumab significantly lowered the cumulative frequency of alloreactive sequences that could be traced to unstimulated CD4+ memory T cells.

CDR1 and CDR2 were assigned from the germline V gene as MNHNS and SASEGT. Its CDR3 holds 14 amino acids, cysteine through phenylalanine. The DNA shown is the 42-base CDR3, in frame from base 1. Ends trimmed: V by 6 bases, J by 4 bases; bases unmatched to a gene: 4. To prepare the library, the immunoSEQ multiplex PCR assay was applied. Approximately 93,000 TCR templates per sample were assayed by the deep sequencing platform. Genomic DNA extracted from sorted T cells was used for TCRbeta CDR3 sequencing. The source study handled its data this way. The R programming language was used for clonal analysis of TCRbeta CDR3 data. Unstimulated samples were compared with post-reaction CFSE-low samples to define alloreactive CD4+ and CD8+ clones. Regulatory or non-regulatory origin was assigned to alloreactive CD4+ clones by matching of sequences to sorted unstimulated Treg and non-Treg repertoires. TCRdb took this table from immuneACCESS and kept in-frame rearrangements with V and J called. Such tables lack part of the clones; where checked against another copy, unresolved V genes explain under half of the gap, and the rest is unexplained. The V and J calls and clone size come from that table; D and trimming were worked out from the DNA. Recorded for this sample are 50,000 or so clones; over 85% of them occurred a single time. Of the sample, less than 40% is held by the ten largest clones.

This sequence uses TRBV6-1 and TRBJ2-2; 8 bases in the middle match TRBD2. Sequencing used CD8+ T cells sorted from blood. The receptor comes from a human donor in good health. For the CDR3, the sequence is CASRAGARTGELFF. In nucleotides, the sequence is TGTGCCAGCAGAGCGGGAGCTCGCACCGGGGAGCTGTTTTTT.